Within the sample, the clone carrying this T cell receptor (beta chain) is medium-sized. The antigen is undetermined. These data belong to a study of spatial heterogeneity in lung cancer. TCRdb re-called the 5' RACE reads through MiXCR, storing one row per CDR3 protein. The data contain approximately 2,200 distinct CDR3 sequences, roughly 1.1% of them singletons. Time point meaning: sample taken at primary tumor resection. The donor population consisted of some 72 patients with untreated, early-stage non-small cell lung cancer. Trimming cost V 5 bases and J 8 bases, with 7 bases left between them. CDR3 length: 11 residues. CDR1 and CDR2 from the germline V gene are KGHSH and LQKENI. Study-wide results and limits: Expanded intratumoral alpha and beta TCR counts tracked tumor mutation counts.

This clonotype originated in a male donor with early-stage non-small cell lung cancer. This chain joins TRBV18 and TRBJ2-1, with D possibly matching TRBD1 (5 bases). The starting material was lung tumor tissue, obtained at surgery. The CDR3 sequence is CASSATDEQFF. CDR3 nucleotides: TGTGCCAGCTCAGCGACAGATGAGCAGTTCTTC.